This T cell receptor beta chain appears in the sequencing data of a study of T-cell reconstitution after alpha-beta-depleted transplantation in children. A TCRbeta library incorporating unique molecular identifiers was prepared. TCRdb ran MiXCR on the PCR reads and lists one entry per CDR3 protein. The profile shows around 100,000 distinct CDR3 sequences, about 9.4% of them singletons. This clonotype turned up a few times. What it recognizes is unknown. Study-wide findings and caveats: From newly produced T cells came most of the T-cell counts and diversity one year after transplant. About two months after transplant, alpha-beta T cells reportedly came from several hundred expanded graft clones. Recipient T cells and thymic progenitors that survived gave rise to the high TCRbeta diversity observed at day 60 in some patients.

V lost 7 bases to trimming and J lost 7 bases; unmatched junction nucleotides: 8. The CDR3 covers 15 residues. V is TRBV12-3 or TRBV12-4 and J is TRBJ1-4; 11 bases agree with TRBD1. Sequencing used PBMCs, obtained before TCRalphabeta/CD19-depleted stem cell transplant. This clonotype was sampled from a boy aged 2 to 9 with acute lymphoblastic leukemia, due to receive a stem cell transplant. DNA of the CDR3: TGTGCCAGCAACTACGGACAGGGGGCGTTTGAAAAACTGTTTTTT. This gives the protein CASNYGQGAFEKLFF.